The 10 T cell receptor beta chains below all came from one sample that was sequenced in a study of glioma-infiltrating T cells. Using RNA template, CDR3s of TCR alpha and beta were amplified with iRepertoire arm-PCR. One entry per CDR3 protein results from TCRdb running MiXCR on the multiplex PCR reads. The sample contains more than 90,000 distinct CDR3 sequences, about 37% of which appear only once. Material for sequencing was glioma tissue, nonneoplastic brain tissue, or PBMCs (not recorded which). The receptor set was obtained from a human donor with low-grade glioma or glioblastoma, undergoing nonglioma brain surgery, or in good health (not recorded which).

The sample holds many counts of this clonotype. The rearrangement links TRBV6-1 to TRBJ2-1; 9 bases line up with TRBD1. The CDR3 sequence is 16 residues long. The germline CDR1 and CDR2 sequences are MNHNS and SASEGT. V gave up 5 bases and J gave up 1 base; unmatched junction bases: 6. CDR3 amino acids: CASSSLGTGSYNEQFF. In DNA form, the CDR3 reads TGTGCCAGCAGTAGCCTGGGGACAGGGTCCTACAATGAGCAGTTCTTC.

In its sample, this clonotype was seen many times. The chain is built from TRBV4-2 and TRBJ2-4, with D perhaps TRBD2 (5 bases). Trimming stripped 0 bases from V and 11 bases from J, with 17 bases between. The germline CDR1 and CDR2 sequences are LGHNA and YNFKEQ. This CDR3 is built from 15 residues. In DNA, the CDR3 is TGTGCCAGCAGCCAAGAGGCCCAGTCCCCCGGGGTTCAGTACTTC. Its protein is CASSQEAQSPGVQYF.

This clonotype was counted many times. CDR3 DNA: TGTGCCAGCAGCGGACAGTTTAGCAATCAGCCCCAGCATTTT. Protein: CASSGQFSNQPQHF. This chain joins TRBV28 and TRBJ1-5, with D tentatively TRBD1 (6 bases). Between the trimmed V and J ends, which lost 6 bases and 0 bases, there was a span of 9 bases. The CDR3 is 14 residues long. Germline-derived CDR1 and CDR2 are MDHEN and SYDVKM.

In its sample, this clonotype ranks as medium-sized. V is TRBV7-2 and J is TRBJ2-2; D remains ambiguous. Germline loops: CDR1 SGHTA, CDR2 FQGNSA. This CDR3 contains 14 residues. V was shortened by 1 base and J by 7 bases, with 10 bases between the two germline ends. CDR3 in amino acids: CASSLGTSRGELFF. The CDR3 nucleotides are TGTGCCAGCAGCTTAGGGACCAGCCGCGGGGAGCTGTTTTTT.

This clonotype has a count of ten or more. The chain combines TRBV28 with TRBJ2-1; D unclear. CDR1 is MDHEN, CDR2 SYDVKM, per germline. The CDR3 runs to 11 residues. The germline V and J ends were trimmed by 8 bases and 7 bases, with 9 bases remaining between them. CDR3 coding DNA: TGTGCCAGCCGAGTCTATAATGAGCAGTTCTTC. Amino acid sequence: CASRVYNEQFF.

The sample holds a few counts of this clonotype. It may be a read error: a sequence one base away is much more abundant. The chain links TRBV14 to TRBJ1-2; D gene ambiguous. The CDR3 has 14 amino acids. Looked up from germline, CDR1 is SGHDN and CDR2 is FVKESK. The CDR3 nucleotides are TGTGCCAGCAGCCCATTGAATGTTAACTATGGCTACGCCTTC. Translation: CASSPLNVNYGYAF.

Concerning this clonotype: This could be a read error, since a much larger clone is one nucleotide away. This rearrangement joins TRBV5-4 to TRBJ1-2, with no clear D. This CDR3 has 17 amino acids. Germline V lookup: CDR1 SGHNT, CDR2 YYREEE (reference sequence). CDR3 region: CASSPPPRWGGNYGYAF. Here the CDR3 DNA reads TGTGCCAGCAGCCCCCCACCTAGGTGGGGTGGCAACTATGGCTACGCCTTC.

This clonotype showed up many times. This rearrangement joins TRBV19 to TRBJ1-5; D unresolved. Trimming removed 7 bases at V and 6 bases at J, with 19 bases between. Germline CDR1 LNHDA, CDR2 SQIVND (reference sequence). The CDR3 sequence is 15 residues long. The CDR3 sequence: CASTILMSAGQPQHF. For the CDR3, the DNA is TGTGCCAGTACTATTTTGATGAGTGCCGGTCAGCCCCAGCATTTT. Complete variable domain (other parts from reference TRBV19 and TRBJ1-5): DGGITQSPKYLFRKEGQNVTLSCEQNLNHDAMYWYRQDPGQGLRLIYYSQIVNDFQKGDIAEGYSVSREKKESFPLTVTSAQKNPTAFYLCASTILMSAGQPQHFGDGTRLSIL.

V gene TRBV5-6 combines with J gene TRBJ2-5; no firm D call. CDR3 size: 13 residues. V lost 4 bases, J lost 7 bases, and 14 bases lay in between. Per germline, CDR1 SGHDT and CDR2 YYEEEE. Here the CDR3 DNA reads TGTGCCAGCAGCCTACCCGGGCCCTTGACCCAGTACTTC. Translation gives CASSLPGPLTQYF.

This clonotype appeared many times. A much larger clone sits a single nucleotide away, making a read error possible. The V call is TRBV3-1, the J call TRBJ2-5; D not resolved. V was shortened by 4 bases and J by 4 bases, with 1 base between the two germline ends. Germline V gives CDR1 LGHDT, CDR2 YNNKEL (reference sequence). The CDR3 is 10 residues long. The CDR3 DNA is TGTGCCAGCAGCCGAGAGACCCAGTACTTC. This sequence encodes CASSRETQYF.